The clone carrying this T cell receptor beta chain was recorded many times. Its antigen is unidentified. Each CDR3 protein gets one entry after TCRdb re-called the reads with MiXCR. The top ten hold about 10% of the sample, which has about 150,000 distinct CDR3 sequences, about 25% seen once. The data derive from a study of T cell repertoires in cytomegalovirus infection. Across the whole study: Based on public TCR beta signatures, there were indications of CMV infection and of a matching HLA type. General study results and limits: Summed frequency of public TCR beta families distinguished CMV carriers with the relevant HLA.

After removal of 3 bases from V and 4 bases from J, the junction contained 6 bases not matched to a gene. This CDR3 has 15 amino acids. Germline-derived CDR1 and CDR2 are SGHVS and FQNEAQ. This receptor was taken from a human donor in good health (CMV status not recorded). Some clones in this sample may be carry-over from other donors' samples. Sequencing used PBMCs. The rearrangement links TRBV7-8 to TRBJ1-5, with TRBD1 matching 7 bases. CDR3 sequence: CASSLRTGGNQPQHF. The DNA for the CDR3 is TGTGCCAGCAGCTTGCGGACAGGTGGGAATCAGCCCCAGCATTTT.